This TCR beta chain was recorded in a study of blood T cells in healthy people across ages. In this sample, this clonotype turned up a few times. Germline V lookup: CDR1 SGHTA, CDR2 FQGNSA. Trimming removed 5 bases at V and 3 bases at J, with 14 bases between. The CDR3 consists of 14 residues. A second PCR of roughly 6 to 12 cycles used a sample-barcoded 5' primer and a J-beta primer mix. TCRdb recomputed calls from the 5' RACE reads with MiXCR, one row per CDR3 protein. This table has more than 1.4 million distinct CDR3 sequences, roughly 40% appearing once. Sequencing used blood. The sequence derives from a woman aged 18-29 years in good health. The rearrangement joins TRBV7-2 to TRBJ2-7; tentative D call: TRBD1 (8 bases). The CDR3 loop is CASSAYRGGYEQYF. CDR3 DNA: TGTGCCAGCAGCGCCTACAGGGGGGGCTACGAGCAGTACTTC.